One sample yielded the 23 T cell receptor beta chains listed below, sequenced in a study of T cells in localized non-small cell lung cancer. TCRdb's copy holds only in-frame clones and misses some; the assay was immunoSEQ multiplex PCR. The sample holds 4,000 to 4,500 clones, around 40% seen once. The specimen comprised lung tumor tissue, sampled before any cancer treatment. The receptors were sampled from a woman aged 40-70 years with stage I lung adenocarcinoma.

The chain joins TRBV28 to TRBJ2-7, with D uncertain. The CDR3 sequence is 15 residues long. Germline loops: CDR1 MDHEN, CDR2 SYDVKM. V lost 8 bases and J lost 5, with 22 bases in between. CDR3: CASAPLLGKMNEQYF. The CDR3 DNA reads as TGTGCCAGCGCCCCTCTCCTGGGAAAAATGAACGAGCAGTACTTC. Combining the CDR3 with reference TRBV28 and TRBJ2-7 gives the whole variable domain DVKVTQSSRYLVKRTGEKVFLECVQDMDHENMFWYRQDPGLGLRLIYFSYDVKMKEKGDIPEGYSVSREKKERFSLILESASTNQTSMYLCASAPLLGKMNEQYFGPGTRLTVT.

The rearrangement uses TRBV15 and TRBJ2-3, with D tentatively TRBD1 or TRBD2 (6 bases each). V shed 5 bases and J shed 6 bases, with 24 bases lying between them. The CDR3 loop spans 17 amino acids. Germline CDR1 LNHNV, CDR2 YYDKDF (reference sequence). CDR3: CATSPPWGRGGQDTQYF. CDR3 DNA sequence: TGTGCCACCAGCCCCCCATGGGGCAGGGGAGGACAGGATACGCAGTATTTT.

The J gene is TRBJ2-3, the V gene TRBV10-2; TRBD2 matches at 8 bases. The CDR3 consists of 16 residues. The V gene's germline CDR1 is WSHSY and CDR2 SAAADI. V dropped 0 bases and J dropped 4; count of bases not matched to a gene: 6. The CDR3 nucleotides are TGCGCCAGCAGTGAGTCGATGGCGGGAGGTGCAGATACGCAGTATTTT. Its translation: CASSESMAGGADTQYF.

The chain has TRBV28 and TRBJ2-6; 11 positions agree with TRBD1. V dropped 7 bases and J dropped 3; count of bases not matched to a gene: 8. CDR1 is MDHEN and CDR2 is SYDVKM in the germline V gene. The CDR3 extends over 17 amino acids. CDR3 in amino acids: CASTTDRGRDGANVLTF. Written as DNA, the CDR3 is TGTGCCAGCACCACGGACAGGGGGCGAGATGGGGCCAACGTCCTGACTTTC.

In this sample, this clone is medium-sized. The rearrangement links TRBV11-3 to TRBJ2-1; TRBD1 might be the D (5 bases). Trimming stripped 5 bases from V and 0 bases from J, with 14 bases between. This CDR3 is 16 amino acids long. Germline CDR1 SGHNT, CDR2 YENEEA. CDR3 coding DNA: TGTGCCAGCAGCGTCCAGGGATGGGGCTCCTACAATGAGCAGTTCTTC. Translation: CASSVQGWGSYNEQFF.

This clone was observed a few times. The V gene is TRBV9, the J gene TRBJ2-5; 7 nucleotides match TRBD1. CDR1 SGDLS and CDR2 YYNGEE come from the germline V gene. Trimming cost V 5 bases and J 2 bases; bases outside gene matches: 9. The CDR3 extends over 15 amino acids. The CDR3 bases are TGTGCCAGCAGGAGGGGGACAGCGATACAAGAGACCCAGTACTTC. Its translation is CASRRGTAIQETQYF.

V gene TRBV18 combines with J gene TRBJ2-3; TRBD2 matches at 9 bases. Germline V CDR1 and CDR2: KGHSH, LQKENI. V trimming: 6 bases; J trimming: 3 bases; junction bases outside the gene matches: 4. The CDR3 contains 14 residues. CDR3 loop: CASSIAGETDTQYF. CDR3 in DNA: TGTGCCAGCTCGATAGCGGGAGAGACAGATACGCAGTATTTT.

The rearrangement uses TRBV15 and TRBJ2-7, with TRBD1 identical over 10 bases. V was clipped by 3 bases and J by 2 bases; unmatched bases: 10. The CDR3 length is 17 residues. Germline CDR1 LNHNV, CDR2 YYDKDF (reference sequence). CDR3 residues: CATSRGLTGGPTYEQYF. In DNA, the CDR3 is TGTGCCACCAGCAGGGGGTTGACAGGGGGCCCCACCTACGAGCAGTACTTC.

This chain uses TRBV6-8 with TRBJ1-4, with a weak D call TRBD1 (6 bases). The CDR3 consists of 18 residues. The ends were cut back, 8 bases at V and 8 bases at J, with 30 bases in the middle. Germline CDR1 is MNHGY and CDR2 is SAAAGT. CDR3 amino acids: CASGTPGHLGPGLEKLFF. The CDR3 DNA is TGTGCCAGCGGAACTCCGGGACATTTGGGCCCGGGCCTAGAAAAACTGTTTTTT.

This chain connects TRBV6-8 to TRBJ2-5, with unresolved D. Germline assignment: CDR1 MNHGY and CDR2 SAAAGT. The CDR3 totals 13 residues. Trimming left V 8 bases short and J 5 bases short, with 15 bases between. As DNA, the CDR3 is TGTGCCAGCCGGCCCCCTGGGATCGAGACCCAGTACTTC. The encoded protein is CASRPPGIETQYF.

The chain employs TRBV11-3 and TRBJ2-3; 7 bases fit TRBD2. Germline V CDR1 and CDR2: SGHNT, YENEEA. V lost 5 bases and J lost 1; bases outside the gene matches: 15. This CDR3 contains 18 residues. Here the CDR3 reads CASSTKPLAVGGTDTQYF. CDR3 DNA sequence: TGTGCCAGCAGCACTAAGCCGCTAGCGGTAGGAGGCACAGATACGCAGTATTTT.

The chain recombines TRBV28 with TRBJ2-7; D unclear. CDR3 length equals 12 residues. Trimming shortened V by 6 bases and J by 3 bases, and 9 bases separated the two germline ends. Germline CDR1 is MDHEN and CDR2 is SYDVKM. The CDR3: CASSLTSYEQYF. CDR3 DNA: TGTGCCAGCAGCCTGACCAGCTACGAGCAGTACTTC.

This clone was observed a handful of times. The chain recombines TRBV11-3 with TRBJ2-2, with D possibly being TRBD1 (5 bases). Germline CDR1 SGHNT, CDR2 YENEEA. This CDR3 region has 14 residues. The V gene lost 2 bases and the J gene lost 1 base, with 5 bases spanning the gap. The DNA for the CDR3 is TGTGCCAGCAGCTTAACAGGGAACACCGGGGAGCTGTTTTTT. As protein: CASSLTGNTGELFF.

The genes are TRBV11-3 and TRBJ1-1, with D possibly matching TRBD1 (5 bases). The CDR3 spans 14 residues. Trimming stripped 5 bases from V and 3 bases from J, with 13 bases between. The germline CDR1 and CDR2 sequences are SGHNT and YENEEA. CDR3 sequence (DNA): TGTGCCAGCAGCAATGCGTGGGGGTACACTGAAGCTTTCTTT. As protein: CASSNAWGYTEAFF.

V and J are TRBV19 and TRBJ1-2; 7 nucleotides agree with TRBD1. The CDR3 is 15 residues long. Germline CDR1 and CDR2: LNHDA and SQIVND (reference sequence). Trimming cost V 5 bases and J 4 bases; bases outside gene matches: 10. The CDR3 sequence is CASSAGTDSFYGYTF. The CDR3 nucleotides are TGTGCCAGTAGTGCCGGGACAGATTCCTTCTATGGCTACACCTTC. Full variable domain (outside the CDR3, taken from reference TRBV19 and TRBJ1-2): DGGITQSPKYLFRKEGQNVTLSCEQNLNHDAMYWYRQDPGQGLRLIYYSQIVNDFQKGDIAEGYSVSREKKESFPLTVTSAQKNPTAFYLCASSAGTDSFYGYTFGSGTRLTVV.

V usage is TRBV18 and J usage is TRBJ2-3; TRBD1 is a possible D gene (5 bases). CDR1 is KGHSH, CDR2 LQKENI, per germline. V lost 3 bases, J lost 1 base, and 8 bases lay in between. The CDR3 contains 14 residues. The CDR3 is CASSPGHRTDTQYF. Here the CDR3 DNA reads TGTGCCAGCTCACCCGGACACCGCACAGATACGCAGTATTTT.

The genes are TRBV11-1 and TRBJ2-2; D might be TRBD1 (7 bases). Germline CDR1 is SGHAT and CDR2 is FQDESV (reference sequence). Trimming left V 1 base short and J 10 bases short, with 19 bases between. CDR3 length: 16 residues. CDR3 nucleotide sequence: TGTGCCAGCAGCTTAGGAACGGCGGGCAGGGGGGAGGAGCTGTTTTTT. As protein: CASSLGTAGRGEELFF.

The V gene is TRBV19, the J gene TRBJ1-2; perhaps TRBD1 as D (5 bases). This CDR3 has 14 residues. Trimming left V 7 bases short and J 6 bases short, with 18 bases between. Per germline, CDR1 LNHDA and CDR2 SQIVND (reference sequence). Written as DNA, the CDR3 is TGTGCCAGTACAAAGGGCGCATGGGGCCATGGCTACACCTTC. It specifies CASTKGAWGHGYTF.

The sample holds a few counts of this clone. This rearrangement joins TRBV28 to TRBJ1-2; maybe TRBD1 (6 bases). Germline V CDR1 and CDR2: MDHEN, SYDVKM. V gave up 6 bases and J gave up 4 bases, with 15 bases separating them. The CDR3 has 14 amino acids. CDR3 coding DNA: TGTGCCAGCAGGGACCCTGACAGGCTCTATGGCTACACCTTC. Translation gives CASRDPDRLYGYTF.

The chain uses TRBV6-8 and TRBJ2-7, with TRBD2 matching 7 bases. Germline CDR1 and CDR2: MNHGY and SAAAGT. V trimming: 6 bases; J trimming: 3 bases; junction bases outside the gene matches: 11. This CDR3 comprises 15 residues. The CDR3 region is CASRSSGRGVYEQYF. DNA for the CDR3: TGTGCCAGCAGGTCTAGCGGCAGAGGGGTCTACGAGCAGTACTTC.

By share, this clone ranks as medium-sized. In nucleotides, the CDR3 is TGTGCCAGCAGTTTATTCCGTAACACTGAAGCTTTCTTT. It specifies CASSLFRNTEAFF. The chain has TRBV27 and TRBJ1-1, with unresolved D. V was shortened by 1 base and J by 2 bases, with 5 bases between the two germline ends. This CDR3 contains 13 residues. The germline CDR1 and CDR2 sequences are MNHEY and SMNVEV (reference sequence).

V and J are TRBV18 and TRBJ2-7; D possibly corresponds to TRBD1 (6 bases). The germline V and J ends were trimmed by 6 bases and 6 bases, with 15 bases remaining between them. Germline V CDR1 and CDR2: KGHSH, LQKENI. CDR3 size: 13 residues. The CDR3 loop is CASSPGRGVEQYF. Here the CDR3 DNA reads TGTGCCAGCTCGCCGGGCAGGGGTGTCGAGCAGTACTTC. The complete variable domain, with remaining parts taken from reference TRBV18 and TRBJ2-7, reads NAGVMQNPRHLVRRRGQEARLRCSPMKGHSHVYWYRQLPEEGLKFMVYLQKENIIDESGMPKERFSAEFPKEGPSILRIQQVVRGDSAAYFCASSPGRGVEQYFGPGTRLTVT.

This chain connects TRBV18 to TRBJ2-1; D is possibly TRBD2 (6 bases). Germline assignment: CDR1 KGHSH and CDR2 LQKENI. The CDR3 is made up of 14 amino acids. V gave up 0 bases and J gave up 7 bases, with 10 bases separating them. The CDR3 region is CASSPPSGENEQFF. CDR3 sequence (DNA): TGTGCCAGCTCACCACCCTCGGGGGAGAATGAGCAGTTCTTC.